Listed below are T cell receptor beta chains from one sample, sequenced in a study of OX40 agonist ivuxolimab in advanced cancers. Measured with immunoSEQ multiplex PCR; TCRdb has only the in-frame clones, and not every one. The sample contains tens of thousands of clones, approximately 89% of which appear only once. The sample consisted of CD4+ or CD8+ T cells sorted from blood, taken in a trial of the OX40 agonist ivuxolimab. Every receptor here comes from an adult with an advanced solid tumor such as melanoma, head and neck, liver or kidney cancer. Both conserved end residues are trimmed from each CDR3. Each record gives: D gene, J gene, V gene, CDR3 protein. D genes are given only for firm matches.

>NA|TRBJ2-7|TRBV4-3
ASSQDRRQVTNEQY
>TRBD1|TRBJ1-5|TRBV29-1
SVRKGTGGNQPQH
>TRBD1|TRBJ1-1|TRBV5-4
ASSLGTDEAF
>TRBD2|TRBJ2-1|TRBV28
ASSLEAGGRGDEQF
>NA|TRBJ2-3|TRBV7-2
ASSLTDTQY
>NA|TRBJ2-7|TRBV5-4
ASNKGMGYEQY
>NA|TRBJ2-5|TRBV10-3
AISELQETQY
>NA|TRBJ1-1|TRBV7-2
ASSLINTEAF
>TRBD2|TRBJ2-7|TRBV7-9
ASSPGTSGRSHEQY
>NA|TRBJ1-1|TRBV28
ASSLQAGTEAF
>NA|TRBJ2-7|TRBV27
ASGSPEQY
>TRBD2|TRBJ2-5|TRBV7-9
ASSFPISGSGETQY
>NA|TRBJ2-2|TRBV19
ASRGSDTGELF
>NA|TRBJ1-3|TRBV7-9
ASSGEGPIY
>NA|TRBJ2-1|TRBV15
ATSFPGLFEQF
>NA|TRBJ1-1|TRBV6-5
ATLQGGNTEAF
>TRBD1|TRBJ2-1|TRBV19
ASSIETGYGDEQF
>NA|TRBJ1-1|TRBV4-3
ASSPGSNTEAF
>NA|TRBJ1-5|TRBV6-5
ASSPSVAGTPQH
>TRBD1|TRBJ2-1|TRBV19
ASRRRSGGIPDGEQF
>NA|TRBJ2-7|TRBV27
ASSLSGQVGEQY
>NA|TRBJ2-7|TRBV5-1
ASSLPSRQGLSYEQY
>NA|TRBJ2-3|TRBV7-9
ASSPTTGSDTQY
>NA|TRBJ2-1|TRBV27
ASSLIGRESKYNEQF
>NA|TRBJ2-1|TRBV7-7
ASSLRGGTPGDEQF
>NA|TRBJ2-1|TRBV4-3
ASSQDGLYNEQF
>NA|TRBJ2-1|TRBV7-8
ASSLAFDEQF
>NA|TRBJ2-7|TRBV28
ASSLWAEVYEQY